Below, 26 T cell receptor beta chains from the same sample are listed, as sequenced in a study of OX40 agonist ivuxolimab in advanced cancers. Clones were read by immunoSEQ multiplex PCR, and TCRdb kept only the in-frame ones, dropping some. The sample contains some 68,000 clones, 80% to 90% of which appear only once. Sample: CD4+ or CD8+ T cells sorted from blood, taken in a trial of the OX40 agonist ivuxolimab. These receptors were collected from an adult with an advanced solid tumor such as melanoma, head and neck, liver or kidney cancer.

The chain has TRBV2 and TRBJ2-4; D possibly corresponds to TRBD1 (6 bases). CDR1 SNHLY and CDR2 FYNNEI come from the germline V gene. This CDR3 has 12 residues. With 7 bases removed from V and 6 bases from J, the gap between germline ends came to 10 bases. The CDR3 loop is CASKLGGNIQYF. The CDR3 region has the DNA TGTGCCAGCAAATTAGGGGGAAACATTCAGTACTTC.

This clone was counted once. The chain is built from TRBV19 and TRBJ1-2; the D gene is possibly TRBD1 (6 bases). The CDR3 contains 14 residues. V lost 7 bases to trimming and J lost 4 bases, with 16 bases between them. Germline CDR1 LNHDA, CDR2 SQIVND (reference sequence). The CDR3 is CASKGVGQLYGYTF. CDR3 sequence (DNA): TGTGCCAGTAAGGGGGTAGGACAACTCTATGGCTACACCTTC.

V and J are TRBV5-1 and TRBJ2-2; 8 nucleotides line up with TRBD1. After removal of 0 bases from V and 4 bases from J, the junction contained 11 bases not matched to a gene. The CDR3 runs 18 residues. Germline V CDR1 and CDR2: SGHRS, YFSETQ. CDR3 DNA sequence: TGCGCCAGCAGCTTGGGCAGGACAGGGATGATCGGCACCGGGGAGCTGTTTTTT. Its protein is CASSLGRTGMIGTGELFF.

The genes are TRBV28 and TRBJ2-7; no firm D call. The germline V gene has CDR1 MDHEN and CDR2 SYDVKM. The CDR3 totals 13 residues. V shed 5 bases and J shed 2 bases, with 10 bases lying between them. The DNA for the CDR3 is TGTGCCAGCAGTCCCTCCCCAACCTACGAGCAGTACTTC. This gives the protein CASSPSPTYEQYF.

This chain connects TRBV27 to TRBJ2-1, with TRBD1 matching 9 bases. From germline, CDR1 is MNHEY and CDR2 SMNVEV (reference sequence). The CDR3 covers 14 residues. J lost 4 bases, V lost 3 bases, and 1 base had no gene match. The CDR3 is CASSLGQGYNEQFF. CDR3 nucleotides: TGTGCCAGCAGTTTGGGACAGGGTTACAATGAGCAGTTCTTC.

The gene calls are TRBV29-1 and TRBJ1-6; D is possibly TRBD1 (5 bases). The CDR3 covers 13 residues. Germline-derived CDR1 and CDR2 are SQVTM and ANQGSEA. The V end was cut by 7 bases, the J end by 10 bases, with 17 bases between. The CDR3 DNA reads TGCAGCGCTGCGGGTCCTCGGGACTCACCCCTCCACTTT. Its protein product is CSAAGPRDSPLHF.

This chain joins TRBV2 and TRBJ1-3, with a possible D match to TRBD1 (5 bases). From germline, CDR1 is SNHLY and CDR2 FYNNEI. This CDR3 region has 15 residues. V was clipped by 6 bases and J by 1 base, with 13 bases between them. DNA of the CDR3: TGTGCCAGCAGCCCCGAGGGGTTGTCTGGAAACACCATATATTTT. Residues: CASSPEGLSGNTIYF.

The CDR3 DNA sequence: TGTGCCAGTAGATTTCCGGGGGAGTATCAGCCCCAGCATTTT. Amino acid sequence: CASRFPGEYQPQHF. J is TRBJ1-5 and V is TRBV19; possible D gene TRBD1, 5 bases. Looked up from germline, CDR1 is LNHDA and CDR2 is SQIVND (reference sequence). Trimming left V 6 bases short and J 5 bases short, with 14 bases between. This CDR3 is built from 14 residues.

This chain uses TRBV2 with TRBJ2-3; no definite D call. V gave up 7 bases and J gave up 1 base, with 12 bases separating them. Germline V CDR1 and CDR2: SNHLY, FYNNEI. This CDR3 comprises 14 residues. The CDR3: CASTPDGGTDTQYF. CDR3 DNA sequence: TGTGCCAGCACCCCGGATGGGGGCACAGATACGCAGTATTTT.

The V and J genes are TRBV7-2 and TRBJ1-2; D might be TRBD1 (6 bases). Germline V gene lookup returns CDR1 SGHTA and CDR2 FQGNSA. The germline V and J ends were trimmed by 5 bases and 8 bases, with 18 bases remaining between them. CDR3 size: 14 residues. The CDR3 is CASSLGRGEGGYTF. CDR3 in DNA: TGTGCCAGCAGCCTCGGCAGGGGCGAGGGGGGCTACACCTTC.

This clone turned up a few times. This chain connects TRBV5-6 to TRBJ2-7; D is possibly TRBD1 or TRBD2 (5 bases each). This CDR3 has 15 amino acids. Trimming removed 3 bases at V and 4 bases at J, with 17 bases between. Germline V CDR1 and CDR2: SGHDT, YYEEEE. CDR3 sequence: CASSSTGLGDYEQYF. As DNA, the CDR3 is TGTGCCAGCAGCTCAACCGGACTGGGGGATTACGAGCAGTACTTC.

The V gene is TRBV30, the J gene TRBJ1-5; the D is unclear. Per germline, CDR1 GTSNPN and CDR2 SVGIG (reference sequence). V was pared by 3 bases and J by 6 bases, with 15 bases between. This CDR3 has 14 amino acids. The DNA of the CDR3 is TGTGCCTGGAGCCTCGACCTGGCGGGTCAGCCCCAGCATTTT. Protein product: CAWSLDLAGQPQHF.

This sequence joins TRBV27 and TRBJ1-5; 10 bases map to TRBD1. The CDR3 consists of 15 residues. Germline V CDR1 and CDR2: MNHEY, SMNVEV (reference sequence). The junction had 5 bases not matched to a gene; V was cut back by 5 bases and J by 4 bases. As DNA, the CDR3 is TGTGCCAGCAGTGCGTGGACAGGGGGGAATCAGCCCCAGCATTTT. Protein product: CASSAWTGGNQPQHF.

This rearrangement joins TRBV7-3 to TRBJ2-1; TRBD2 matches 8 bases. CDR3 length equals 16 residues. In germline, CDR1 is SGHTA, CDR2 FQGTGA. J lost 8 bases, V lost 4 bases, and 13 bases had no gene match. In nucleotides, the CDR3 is TGTGCCAGCAGCTCCAACGGTGCGGGAGGTGAGGATGAGCAGTTCTTC. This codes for CASSSNGAGGEDEQFF.

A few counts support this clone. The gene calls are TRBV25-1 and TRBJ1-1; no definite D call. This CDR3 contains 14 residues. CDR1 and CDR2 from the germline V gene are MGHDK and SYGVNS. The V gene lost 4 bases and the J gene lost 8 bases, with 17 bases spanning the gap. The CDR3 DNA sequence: TGTGCCAGCAGTGGAAGGTGGTATGATGCCGAAGCTTTCTTT. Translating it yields CASSGRWYDAEAFF. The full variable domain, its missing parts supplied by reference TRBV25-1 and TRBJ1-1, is EADIYQTPRYLVIGTGKKITLECSQTMGHDKMYWYQQDPGMELHLIHYSYGVNSTEKGDLSSESTVSRIRTEHFPLTLESARPSHTSQYLCASSGRWYDAEAFFGQGTRLTVV.

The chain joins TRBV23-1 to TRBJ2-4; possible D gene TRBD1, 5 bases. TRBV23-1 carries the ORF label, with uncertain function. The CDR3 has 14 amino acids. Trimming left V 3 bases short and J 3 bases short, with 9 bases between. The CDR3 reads CASSQAGLKNIQYF. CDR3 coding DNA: TGCGCCAGCAGTCAGGCAGGGCTCAAAAACATTCAGTACTTC.

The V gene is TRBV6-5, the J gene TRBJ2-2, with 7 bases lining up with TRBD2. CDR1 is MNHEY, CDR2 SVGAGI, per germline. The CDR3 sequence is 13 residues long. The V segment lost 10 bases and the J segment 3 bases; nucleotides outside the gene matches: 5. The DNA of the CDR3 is TGTGCCACCCGGGGGGTCGACACCGGGGAGCTGTTTTTT. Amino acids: CATRGVDTGELFF.

The CDR3 DNA sequence: TGTGCCAGCAGTGTCGTCAGGGGAGATACGCAGTATTTT. Protein product: CASSVVRGDTQYF. The chain joins TRBV6-1 to TRBJ2-3; TRBD1 is a possible D gene (6 bases). The CDR3 consists of 13 residues. V was clipped by 4 bases and J by 5 bases, with 10 bases between them. CDR1 is MNHNS and CDR2 is SASEGT in the germline V gene.

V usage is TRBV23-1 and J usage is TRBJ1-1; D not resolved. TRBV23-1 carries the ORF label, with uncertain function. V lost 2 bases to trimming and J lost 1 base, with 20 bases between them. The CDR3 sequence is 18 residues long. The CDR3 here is CASSQRGGTPDRNTEAFF. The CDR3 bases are TGCGCCAGCAGTCAACGGGGTGGTACGCCTGACCGGAACACTGAAGCTTTCTTT.

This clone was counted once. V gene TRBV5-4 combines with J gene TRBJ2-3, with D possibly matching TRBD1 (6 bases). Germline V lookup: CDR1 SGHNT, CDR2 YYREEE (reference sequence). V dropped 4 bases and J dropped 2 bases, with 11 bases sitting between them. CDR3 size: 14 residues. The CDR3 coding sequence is TGTGCCAGCAGCCAACAGGGCCCCACAGATACGCAGTATTTT. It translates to CASSQQGPTDTQYF.

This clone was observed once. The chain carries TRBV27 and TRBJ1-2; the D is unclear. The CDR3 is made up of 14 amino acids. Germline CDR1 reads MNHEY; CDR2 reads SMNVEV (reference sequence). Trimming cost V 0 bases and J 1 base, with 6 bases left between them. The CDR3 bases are TGTGCCAGCAGTTTATCGTGGAATAACTATGGCTACACCTTC. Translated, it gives CASSLSWNNYGYTF.

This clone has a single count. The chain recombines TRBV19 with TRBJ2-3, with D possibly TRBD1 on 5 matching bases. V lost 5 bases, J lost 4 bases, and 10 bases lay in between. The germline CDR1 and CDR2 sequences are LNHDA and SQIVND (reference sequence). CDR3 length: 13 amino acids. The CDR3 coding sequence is TGTGCCAGTAGTTTCCAGGGTCCAGATACGCAGTATTTT. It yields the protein CASSFQGPDTQYF. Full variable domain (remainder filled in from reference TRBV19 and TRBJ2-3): DGGITQSPKYLFRKEGQNVTLSCEQNLNHDAMYWYRQDPGQGLRLIYYSQIVNDFQKGDIAEGYSVSREKKESFPLTVTSAQKNPTAFYLCASSFQGPDTQYFGPGTRLTVL.

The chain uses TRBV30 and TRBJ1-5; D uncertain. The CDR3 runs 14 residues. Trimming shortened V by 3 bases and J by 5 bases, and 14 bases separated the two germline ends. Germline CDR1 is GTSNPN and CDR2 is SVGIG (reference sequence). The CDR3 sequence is CAWSSFFRDQPQHF. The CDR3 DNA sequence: TGTGCCTGGAGCTCTTTTTTTCGGGATCAGCCCCAGCATTTT.

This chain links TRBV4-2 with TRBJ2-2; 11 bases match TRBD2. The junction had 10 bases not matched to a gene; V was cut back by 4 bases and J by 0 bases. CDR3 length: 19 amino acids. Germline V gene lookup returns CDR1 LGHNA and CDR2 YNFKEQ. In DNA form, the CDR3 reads TGTGCCAGCAGCCCCCAGTACTGGACTAGCGGGTCGAACACCGGGGAGCTGTTTTTT. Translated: CASSPQYWTSGSNTGELFF.

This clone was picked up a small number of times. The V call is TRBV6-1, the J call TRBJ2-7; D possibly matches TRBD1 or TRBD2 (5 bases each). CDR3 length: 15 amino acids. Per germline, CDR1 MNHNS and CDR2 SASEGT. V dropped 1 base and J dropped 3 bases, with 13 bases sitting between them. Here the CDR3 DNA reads TGTGCCAGCAGTGAAGGCCCCCAGGGAGTCTACGAGCAGTACTTC. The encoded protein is CASSEGPQGVYEQYF.

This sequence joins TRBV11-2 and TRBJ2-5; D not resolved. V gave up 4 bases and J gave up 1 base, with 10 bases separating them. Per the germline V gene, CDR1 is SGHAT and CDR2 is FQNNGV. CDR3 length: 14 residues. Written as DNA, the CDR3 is TGTGCCAGCAGCTACGGCCAGGCCCAAGAGACCCAGTACTTC. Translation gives CASSYGQAQETQYF.